This TCR beta chain was retrieved from a study of T cell responses to AZD1222 COVID-19 vaccine. For the study at large: The analysis combined second doses at about 4 or about 12 weeks. Study results and caveats: Mostly white British, mostly female donors; authors suggested clonal diversity may be underestimated. Spike-specific TCR breadth and depth were elevated following two AZD1222 doses.

The protocol was immunoSEQ multiplex PCR, while the TCRdb copy is restricted to in-frame clones and leaves out a portion. The table shows 100,000 to 150,000 clones, with about nine tenths occurring only once. For this clone: Its antigen remains unidentified.

V dropped 5 bases and J dropped 4; count of bases not matched to a gene: 6. Germline assignment: CDR1 MNHEY and CDR2 SVGEGT. This CDR3 has 15 residues. This receptor was obtained from an adult in good health. This specimen was peripheral blood, taken on day 0 of AZD1222 vaccination. V gene TRBV6-2 or TRBV6-3 combines with J gene TRBJ1-1, with TRBD1 matching 11 bases. Written as DNA, the CDR3 is TGTGCCAGCAGTACCTCCGGGACAGGGGGCACTGAAGCTTTCTTT. This gives the protein CASSTSGTGGTEAFF.